This T cell receptor beta chain was retrieved from a study of a mutant IDH1 vaccine in newly diagnosed glioma. V shed 7 bases, J shed 1 base, and the junction held 6 bases outside the gene matches. Germline CDR1 reads ENHRY; CDR2 reads SYGVKD. The CDR3 spans 14 residues. As regards this clone: Antigen: not known.

The assay was immunoSEQ multiplex PCR, and TCRdb's table has in-frame clones only and misses some. The table records about 32,000 clones, 60% to 80% of them present only once. The time point denotes: week 35, safety follow-up. It was 300 ug of mutant IDH1 20-mer peptide that made up each vaccine dose, given with topical imiquimod. This rearrangement joins TRBV10-3 to TRBJ2-5, with 7 bases matching TRBD2. Sequenced material: PBMCs, taken from a glioma patient whose treatment included an IDH1 peptide vaccine. This receptor was identified in a woman aged 30 to 39 with glioma. Some clones in this sample may be carry-over from other donors' samples. CDR3 amino acids: CAINAGAPQETQYF. The CDR3 DNA reads as TGTGCCATCAATGCGGGAGCGCCCCAAGAGACCCAGTACTTC.